The rows below give T cell receptor beta chains drawn from one sample of a study of identical twins. TCRdb reanalysed the 5' RACE reads using MiXCR and keeps one entry per CDR3 protein. The top ten hold 8.1% of the sample, which has 150,000 or so distinct CDR3 sequences, approximately 4% seen once. The sample comprised memory T cells sorted from blood. The origin of the receptors is a man between 18 and 29 years old in good health. CDR3s include the opening cysteine and the closing phenylalanine or tryptophan. D genes are given only for firm matches. Size values are once, few and many counts, or a class for expanded clones, and some rows have none.

j_call cdr3_length v_call clone_size d_call cdr3_nt cdr3_aa
TRBJ2-5 13 TRBV6-1 many NA TGTGCCAGCACCCCCCCCGGACGAGAGACCCAGTACTTC CASTPPGRETQYF
TRBJ2-1 15 TRBV14 many NA TGTGCCAGCAGCTACAGGGTCGGAGCTAGCGGTGAGCAGTTCTTC CASSYRVGASGEQFF
TRBJ1-4 12 TRBV12-3/TRBV12-4 many NA TGTGCCAGCAGTCCCGGCTCCCGGGGCATAACTTTT CASSPGSRGITF
TRBJ2-2 15 TRBV12-3/TRBV12-4 many TRBD1 TGTGCCAGCAGTTTCGGGGACAGGGGCACCGGGGAGCTGTTTTTT CASSFGDRGTGELFF
TRBJ2-1 12 TRBV11-3 few NA TGTGCCAGCAGCCTCGACGAAAATGAGCAGTTCTTC CASSLDENEQFF
TRBJ1-5 15 TRBV12-3/TRBV12-4 many TRBD1 TGTGCCAGCAGGGCAACAGGGGGGCTCAATCAGCCCCAGCATTTT CASRATGGLNQPQHF
TRBJ2-7 13 TRBV28 many NA TGTGCCAGCAGTTTGGCGGACCCCTACGAGCAGTACTTC CASSLADPYEQYF
TRBJ2-7 16 TRBV5-1 many TRBD1 TGCGCCAGCAGCTTCCTTGACAGGGACCCCTTATACGAGCAGTACTTC CASSFLDRDPLYEQYF
TRBJ2-1 12 TRBV9 many NA TGTGCCAGCAGCGTAGTAGGGACTGAGCAGTTCTTC CASSVVGTEQFF
TRBJ2-3 14 TRBV9 many NA TGTGCCAGCAGCCCTCGGACTAGCACAGATACGCAGTATTTT CASSPRTSTDTQYF
TRBJ1-4 13 TRBV5-5 many TRBD1 TGTGCCAGTAACAGGGGCCCTAATGAAAAACTGTTTTTT CASNRGPNEKLFF
TRBJ1-5 11 TRBV6-1 many NA TGTGCCAGCAGAGACTCTTCAGCCCAGCATTTT CASRDSSAQHF
TRBJ2-1 15 TRBV7-9 many TRBD1 TGTGCCAGCAGACCTGACAGGGGGTCCTACAATGAGCAGTTCTTC CASRPDRGSYNEQFF
TRBJ2-5 14 TRBV27 many TRBD2 TGTGCCAGCTCAAGGGCGGGGGAGCGGGAGACCCAGTACTTC CASSRAGERETQYF
TRBJ2-5 14 TRBV6-1 many TRBD1 TGTGCCAGCATGAGGGGGACAGGGGGAGAGACCCAGTACTTC CASMRGTGGETQYF
TRBJ2-7 14 TRBV6-5 many NA TGTGCCAGCAGTTACTCGCAGTCTCTCTACGAGCAGTACTTC CASSYSQSLYEQYF
TRBJ2-4 15 TRBV7-9 many TRBD2 TGTGCCAGCAGGGGACTAGCGGGAGCCAAAAACATTCAGTACTTC CASRGLAGAKNIQYF
TRBJ2-1 15 TRBV5-5 many NA TGTGCCAGCAGCGTATCGGGAACCAGGTCCAATGAGCAGTTCTTC CASSVSGTRSNEQFF
TRBJ2-1 15 TRBV27 many TRBD2 TGTGCCAGCAGTTTATCGACTAGCGGGAGCAATGAGCAGTTCTTC CASSLSTSGSNEQFF
TRBJ2-5 16 TRBV18 NA NA TGTGCCAGCTCACGACTTACAGGGACCATCAGGGAGACCCAGTACTTC CASSRLTGTIRETQYF
TRBJ1-5 13 TRBV2 many NA TGTGCCAGCACCCTCTCTAGCAATCAGCCCCAGCATTTT CASTLSSNQPQHF
TRBJ2-6 15 TRBV9 many NA TGTGCCAGCAGCGCCGGTTACTCTGGGGCCAACGTCCTGACTTTC CASSAGYSGANVLTF
TRBJ2-7 15 TRBV7-6 many NA TGTGCCAGCAGCCGCGGTGGGGACCTTTTCTACGAGCAGTACTTC CASSRGGDLFYEQYF